Listed here are 18 T cell receptor beta chains from one sample, sequenced in a study of cytomegalovirus exposure and HLA in healthy donors. Both 60 Vbeta primers and 13 Jbeta primers went into the PCR. The method was immunoSEQ multiplex PCR; TCRdb's version includes in-frame clones alone and lacks a portion of them. This sample yields 100,000 to 150,000 clones, of which about 81% are seen a single time; about 1% belongs to the top ten. Sequencing input: PBMCs. The receptors originated from a woman in her 30s in good health and CMV-seronegative.

The chain uses TRBV14 and TRBJ2-7; D is undetermined. V was shortened by 1 base and J by 6 bases, with 4 bases between the two germline ends. The CDR3 runs 11 residues. From germline, CDR1 is SGHDN and CDR2 FVKESK. CDR3 protein: CASSQASEQYF. CDR3 nucleotides: TGTGCCAGCAGCCAAGCTTCCGAGCAGTACTTC.

The rearrangement joins TRBV30 to TRBJ1-1; D gene ambiguous. The CDR3 is 14 amino acids. The V end was cut by 3 bases, the J end by 0 bases, with 11 bases between. In germline, CDR1 is GTSNPN, CDR2 SVGIG (reference sequence). The CDR3 here is CAWRRQQLNTEAFF. The CDR3 coding sequence is TGTGCCTGGAGGAGACAACAGCTGAACACTGAAGCTTTCTTT.

This chain connects TRBV6-5 to TRBJ1-2; 10 nucleotides line up with TRBD1. The V gene end was trimmed by 3 bases and the J gene end by 5 bases; junction bases not matched to a gene: 6. The CDR3 has 15 amino acids. The germline CDR1 and CDR2 sequences are MNHEY and SVGAGI. CDR3 DNA sequence: TGTGCCAGCAGTTATGAGGGACAGGGGAGGTATGGCTACACCTTC. It is translated as CASSYEGQGRYGYTF.

The chain joins TRBV10-3 to TRBJ2-3; 13 positions match TRBD2. V was pared by 11 bases and J by 2 bases, with 4 bases of the junction left unmatched. Germline CDR1 reads ENHRY; CDR2 reads SYGVKD. The CDR3 totals 14 residues. The CDR3 DNA sequence: TGTGCCGTCGGACTAGCGGGGGACACAGATACGCAGTATTTT. Translating gives CAVGLAGDTDTQYF.

The J gene is TRBJ1-2, the V gene TRBV5-1, with TRBD1 matching over 9 bases. Germline CDR1 is SGHRS and CDR2 is YFSETQ. V lost 3 bases to trimming and J lost 5 bases; unmatched junction nucleotides: 5. This CDR3 is 14 amino acids long. CDR3 amino acids: CASSSGQGPYGYTF. The CDR3, as DNA: TGCGCCAGCAGCTCGGGACAGGGCCCTTATGGCTACACCTTC. The whole variable domain, remainder taken from reference TRBV5-1 and TRBJ1-2, is KAGVTQTPRYLIKTRGQQVTLSCSPISGHRSVSWYQQTPGQGLQFLFEYFSETQRNKGNFPGRFSGRQFSNSRSEMNVSTLELGDSALYLCASSSGQGPYGYTFGSGTRLTVV.

The chain employs TRBV18 and TRBJ2-5, with 7 bases fitting TRBD2. The CDR3 loop spans 16 amino acids. Germline V lookup: CDR1 KGHSH, CDR2 LQKENI. J was trimmed by 1 base and V by 1 base; bases with no gene match: 6. The chain's CDR3 is CASSPRASGVQETQYF. CDR3 nucleotide sequence: TGTGCCAGCTCACCACGGGCTAGCGGAGTCCAAGAGACCCAGTACTTC.

V usage is TRBV4-1 and J usage is TRBJ1-5; TRBD1 is a possible D gene (5 bases). The CDR3 covers 15 residues. Between the trimmed V and J ends, which lost 2 bases and 2 bases, there was a span of 10 bases. Germline CDR1 reads MGHRA; CDR2 reads YSYEKL. The CDR3: CASSQPGLGNQPQHF. The CDR3 DNA reads TGCGCCAGCAGCCAACCAGGGCTCGGCAATCAGCCCCAGCATTTT.

This chain connects TRBV4-1 to TRBJ2-5, with 7 bases fitting TRBD2. V shed 3 bases and J 4 bases; nucleotides not matched to a gene: 2. Germline values: CDR1 MGHRA, CDR2 YSYEKL. The CDR3 extends over 13 amino acids. The DNA of the CDR3 is TGCGCCAGCAGCCAGAGCGGGGTAGAGACCCAGTACTTC. Translated: CASSQSGVETQYF.

The chain employs TRBV7-3 and TRBJ2-5; D is possibly TRBD1 (6 bases). The germline gives CDR1 SGHTA, CDR2 FQGTGA. The CDR3 spans 16 residues. V was clipped by 1 base and J by 4 bases, with 16 bases between them. The CDR3 bases are TGTGCCAGCAGCTTAATGCCAGGGGTAGGAGTAGAGACCCAGTACTTC. Translated: CASSLMPGVGVETQYF.

This CDR3 reads CASSTGGTGASNEQFF. The CDR3 DNA reads as TGTGCCAGCAGCACGGGCGGGACAGGGGCGTCGAATGAGCAGTTCTTC. This chain joins TRBV5-4 and TRBJ2-1, with 10 bases lining up with TRBD1. The CDR3 consists of 16 residues. Germline-derived CDR1 and CDR2 are SGHNT and YYREEE (reference sequence). Unmatched junction bases numbered 11, after V lost 4 bases and J lost 7 bases. The whole variable domain, remainder taken from reference TRBV5-4 and TRBJ2-1, is ETGVTQSPTHLIKTRGQQVTLRCSSQSGHNTVSWYQQALGQGPQFIFQYYREEENGRGNFPPRFSGLQFPNYSSELNVNALELDDSALYLCASSTGGTGASNEQFFGPGTRLTVL.

The V call is TRBV5-6, the J call TRBJ2-3, with TRBD2 identical over 9 bases. The CDR3 contains 15 residues. Looked up from germline, CDR1 is SGHDT and CDR2 is YYEEEE. The J segment lost 0 bases and the V segment lost 2 bases, leaving 1 base of the junction unmatched. CDR3 bases: TGTGCCAGCAGCTTAGCGGGGGGAAGCACAGATACGCAGTATTTT. Encoded protein: CASSLAGGSTDTQYF.

This clone showed up just once. A junction end diverges from the germline sequence, so it may reflect a read error. J is TRBJ2-5 and V is TRBV7-9; 11 bases match TRBD2. CDR3 length equals 15 residues. Germline CDR1 SEHNR, CDR2 FQNEAQ (reference sequence). The CDR3 DNA follows: TGTTCCAGCAGCTCACGACTAGCGGGGCAAGAGACCCAGTACTTC. Its protein product is CSSSSRLAGQETQYF. The whole variable domain, filled in from reference TRBV7-9 and TRBJ2-5, reads DTGVSQNPRHKITKRGQNVTFRCDPISEHNRLYWYRQTLGQGPEFLTYFQNEAQLEKSRLLSDRFSAERPKGSFSTLEIQRTEQGDSAMYLCSSSSRLAGQETQYFGPGTRLLVL.

The chain links TRBV25-1 to TRBJ1-1; tentative D call: TRBD1 (6 bases). Germline CDR1 and CDR2: MGHDK and SYGVNS. CDR3 length: 13 amino acids. The V gene lost 5 bases and the J gene lost 4 bases, with 11 bases spanning the gap. The CDR3 protein is CASSYQGTTEAFF. In DNA form, the CDR3 reads TGTGCCAGCAGTTATCAGGGGACCACTGAAGCTTTCTTT.

In its sample, this clone was seen once. The rearrangement joins TRBV7-9 to TRBJ2-1; D is possibly TRBD1 (6 bases). Germline V CDR1 and CDR2: SEHNR, FQNEAQ (reference sequence). Trimming removed 5 bases from V and 7 bases from J, with 30 bases in between. This CDR3 is 19 amino acids long. CDR3 residues: CASSQPTGKTVLCGNEQFF. The CDR3 region has the DNA TGTGCCAGCAGCCAGCCTACAGGGAAGACGGTCCTTTGCGGGAATGAGCAGTTCTTC.

The chain employs TRBV6-1 and TRBJ2-7; 7 bases align to TRBD1. The CDR3 extends over 14 amino acids. Trimming removed 0 bases from V and 3 bases from J; junction bases left unmatched: 2. Per germline, CDR1 MNHNS and CDR2 SASEGT. The CDR3 reads CASSEAPGGYEQYF. For the CDR3, the DNA is TGTGCCAGCAGTGAAGCGCCAGGGGGCTACGAGCAGTACTTC.

The chain has TRBV7-2 and TRBJ2-7; 7 bases line up with TRBD1. This CDR3 is 15 amino acids long. With V trimmed by 3 bases and J by 0 bases, 5 bases remained unmatched. Per the germline V gene, CDR1 is SGHTA and CDR2 is FQGNSA. This CDR3 is CASSLEQGNSYEQYF. The CDR3 DNA follows: TGTGCCAGCAGCTTGGAACAGGGGAACTCCTACGAGCAGTACTTC.

This chain links TRBV4-1 with TRBJ1-1; the D is unclear. This CDR3 comprises 15 residues. The V gene's germline CDR1 is MGHRA and CDR2 YSYEKL. Trimming removed 7 bases at V and 5 bases at J, with 20 bases between. The chain's CDR3 is CASKSRGGIGTEAFF. CDR3 nucleotide sequence: TGCGCCAGCAAGAGCCGGGGAGGGATAGGAACTGAAGCTTTCTTT.

Note on this clone: A read error may produce the germline difference seen at one junction end. This sequence joins TRBV25-1 and TRBJ2-6, with a tentative D call TRBD1 (5 bases). The V gene's germline CDR1 is MGHDK and CDR2 SYGVNS. The CDR3 is 17 residues long. The CDR3 nucleotides are TGTGCCAGCAGTCCCCATAGGGGTTACTCTGGGGCCAACGGCCTGACTTTC. Its protein product is CASSPHRGYSGANGLTF. Full variable domain (missing parts from reference TRBV25-1 and TRBJ2-6): EADIYQTPRYLVIGTGKKITLECSQTMGHDKMYWYQQDPGMELHLIHYSYGVNSTEKGDLSSESTVSRIRTEHFPLTLESARPSHTSQYLCASSPHRGYSGANGLTFGAGSRLTVL.